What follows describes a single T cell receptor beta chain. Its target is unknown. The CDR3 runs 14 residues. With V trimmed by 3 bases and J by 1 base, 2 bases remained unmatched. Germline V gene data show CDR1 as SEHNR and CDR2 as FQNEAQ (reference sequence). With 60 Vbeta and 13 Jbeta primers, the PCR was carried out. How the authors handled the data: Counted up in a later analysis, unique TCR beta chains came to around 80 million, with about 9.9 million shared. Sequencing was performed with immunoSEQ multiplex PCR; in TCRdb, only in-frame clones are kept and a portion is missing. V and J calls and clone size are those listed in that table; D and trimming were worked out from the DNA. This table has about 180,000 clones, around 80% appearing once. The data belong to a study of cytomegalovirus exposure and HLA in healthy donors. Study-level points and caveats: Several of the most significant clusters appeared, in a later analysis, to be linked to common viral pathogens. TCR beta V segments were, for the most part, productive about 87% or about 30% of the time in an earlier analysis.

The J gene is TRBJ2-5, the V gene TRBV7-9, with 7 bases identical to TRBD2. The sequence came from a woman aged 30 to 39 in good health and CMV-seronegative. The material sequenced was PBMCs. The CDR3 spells CASSLTGGQETQYF. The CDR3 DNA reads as TGTGCCAGCAGCTTGACGGGGGGCCAAGAGACCCAGTACTTC.